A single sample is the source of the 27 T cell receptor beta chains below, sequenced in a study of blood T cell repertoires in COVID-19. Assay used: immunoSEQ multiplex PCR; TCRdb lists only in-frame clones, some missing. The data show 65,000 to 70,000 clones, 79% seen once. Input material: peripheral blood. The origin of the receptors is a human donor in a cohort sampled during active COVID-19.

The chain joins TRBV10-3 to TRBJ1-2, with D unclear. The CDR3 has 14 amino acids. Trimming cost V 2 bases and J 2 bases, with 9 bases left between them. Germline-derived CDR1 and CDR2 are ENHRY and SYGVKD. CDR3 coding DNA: TGTGCCATCAGTGAGGGCTCCGAAAACTATGGCTACACCTTC. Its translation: CAISEGSENYGYTF.

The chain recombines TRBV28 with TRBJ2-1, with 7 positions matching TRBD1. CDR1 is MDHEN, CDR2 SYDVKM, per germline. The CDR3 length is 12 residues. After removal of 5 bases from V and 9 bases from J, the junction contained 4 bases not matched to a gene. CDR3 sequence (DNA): TGTGCCAGCAGTAAAGGGGGCCGTGAGCAGTTCTTC. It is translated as CASSKGGREQFF.

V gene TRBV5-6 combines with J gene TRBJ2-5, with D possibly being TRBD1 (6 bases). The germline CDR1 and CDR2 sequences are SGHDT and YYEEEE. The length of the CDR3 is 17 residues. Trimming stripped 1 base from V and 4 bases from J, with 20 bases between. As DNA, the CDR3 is TGTGCCAGCAGCTTGTTAAACGTCAGGGGTTCAGGAGAGACCCAGTACTTC. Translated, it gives CASSLLNVRGSGETQYF.

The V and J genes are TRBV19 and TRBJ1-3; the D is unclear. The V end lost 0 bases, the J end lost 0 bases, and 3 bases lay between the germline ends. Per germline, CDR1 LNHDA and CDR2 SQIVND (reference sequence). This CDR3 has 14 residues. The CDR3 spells CASSIDNSGNTIYF. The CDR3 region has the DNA TGTGCCAGTAGTATAGACAACTCTGGAAACACCATATATTTT.

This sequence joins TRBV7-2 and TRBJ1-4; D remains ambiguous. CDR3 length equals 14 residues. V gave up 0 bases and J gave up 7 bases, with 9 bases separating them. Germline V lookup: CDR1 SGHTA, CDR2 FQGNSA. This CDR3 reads CASSLAYQAEKLFF. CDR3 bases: TGTGCCAGCAGCTTAGCGTACCAGGCTGAAAAACTGTTTTTT.

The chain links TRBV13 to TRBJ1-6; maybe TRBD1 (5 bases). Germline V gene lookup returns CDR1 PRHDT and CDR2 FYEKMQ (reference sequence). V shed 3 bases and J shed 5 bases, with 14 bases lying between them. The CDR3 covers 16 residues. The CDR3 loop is CASSFGPTGNNSPLHF. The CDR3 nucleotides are TGTGCCAGCAGCTTCGGTCCCACAGGCAATAATTCACCCCTCCACTTT. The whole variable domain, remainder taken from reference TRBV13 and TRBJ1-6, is AAGVIQSPRHLIKEKRETATLKCYPIPRHDTVYWYQQGPGQDPQFLISFYEKMQSDKGSIPDRFSAQQFSDYHSELNMSSLELGDSALYFCASSFGPTGNNSPLHFGNGTRLTVT.

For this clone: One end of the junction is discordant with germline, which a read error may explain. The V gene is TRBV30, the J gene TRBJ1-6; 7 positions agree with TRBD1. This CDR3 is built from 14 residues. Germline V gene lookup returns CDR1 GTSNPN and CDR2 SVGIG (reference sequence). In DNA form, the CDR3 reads TGTGCCTGGAGTTGGGACAGTTTAGGCTCACCCTTCCACTTT. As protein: CAWSWDSLGSPFHF.

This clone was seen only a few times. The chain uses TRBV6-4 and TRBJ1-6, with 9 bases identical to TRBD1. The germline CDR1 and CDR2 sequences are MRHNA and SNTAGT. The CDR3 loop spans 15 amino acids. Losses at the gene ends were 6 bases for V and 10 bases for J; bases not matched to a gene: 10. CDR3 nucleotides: TGTGCCAGCAGAGCGATCGGGACAGGGTCCTCACCCCTCCACTTT. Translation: CASRAIGTGSSPLHF.

The CDR3, as DNA: TGTGCCAGCAGAGACAGGGGGCGTATCACTGAAGCTTTCTTT. Its translation is CASRDRGRITEAFF. This chain connects TRBV6-5 to TRBJ1-1, with TRBD1 identical over 10 bases. V lost 6 bases, J lost 4 bases, and 5 bases stayed unmatched. The length of the CDR3 is 14 residues. Germline-derived CDR1 and CDR2 are MNHEY and SVGAGI.

The CDR3 DNA is TGTGCCAGCAGTCCAACCGACCCTGGACTAGCGCAAGGTGAGACCCAGTACTTC. Amino acid sequence: CASSPTDPGLAQGETQYF. V and J are TRBV27 and TRBJ2-5; 9 nucleotides line up with TRBD2. There are 18 residues in the CDR3. The J segment lost 5 bases and the V segment lost 5 bases, leaving 18 bases of the junction unmatched. Germline CDR1 MNHEY, CDR2 SMNVEV (reference sequence).

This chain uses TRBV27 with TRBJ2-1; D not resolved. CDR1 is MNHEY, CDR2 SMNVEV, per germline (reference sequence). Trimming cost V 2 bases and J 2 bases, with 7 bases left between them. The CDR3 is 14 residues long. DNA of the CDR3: TGTGCCAGCAGTTTAAAGCTGGCCTACAATGAGCAGTTCTTC. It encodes CASSLKLAYNEQFF.

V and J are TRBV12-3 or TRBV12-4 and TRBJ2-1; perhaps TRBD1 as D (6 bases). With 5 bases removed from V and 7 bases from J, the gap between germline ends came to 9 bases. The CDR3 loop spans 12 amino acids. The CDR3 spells CASSLQGNEQFF. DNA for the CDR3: TGTGCCAGCAGTCTACAGGGTAATGAGCAGTTCTTC.

This chain's CDR3 is CASSLEGYGYTF. The DNA of the CDR3 is TGTGCCAGCAGCTTGGAGGGCTATGGCTACACCTTC. V usage is TRBV13 and J usage is TRBJ1-2; D not resolved. V lost 3 bases and J lost 4, with 6 bases in between. Germline assignment: CDR1 PRHDT and CDR2 FYEKMQ (reference sequence). CDR3 size: 12 residues.

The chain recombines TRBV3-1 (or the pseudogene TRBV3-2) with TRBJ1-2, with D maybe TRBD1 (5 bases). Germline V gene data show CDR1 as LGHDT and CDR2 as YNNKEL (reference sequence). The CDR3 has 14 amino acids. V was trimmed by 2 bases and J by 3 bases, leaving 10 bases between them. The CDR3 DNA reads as TGTGCCAGCAGCCAACAGGGATCCGACTATGGCTACACCTTC. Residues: CASSQQGSDYGYTF.

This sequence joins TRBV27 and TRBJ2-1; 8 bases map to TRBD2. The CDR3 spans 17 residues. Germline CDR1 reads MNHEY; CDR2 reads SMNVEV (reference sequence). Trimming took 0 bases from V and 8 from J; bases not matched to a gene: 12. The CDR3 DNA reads TGTGCCAGCAGTTTATCTTGGCAAAAGCGGGAGCGTGATGAGCAGTTCTTC. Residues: CASSLSWQKRERDEQFF.

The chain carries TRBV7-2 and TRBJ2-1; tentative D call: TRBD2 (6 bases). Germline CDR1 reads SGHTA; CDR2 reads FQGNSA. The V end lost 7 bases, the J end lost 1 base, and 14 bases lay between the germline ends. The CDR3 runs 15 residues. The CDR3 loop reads CASNLGSGSYNEQFF. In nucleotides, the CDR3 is TGTGCCAGCAATTTGGGTAGCGGATCCTACAATGAGCAGTTCTTC.

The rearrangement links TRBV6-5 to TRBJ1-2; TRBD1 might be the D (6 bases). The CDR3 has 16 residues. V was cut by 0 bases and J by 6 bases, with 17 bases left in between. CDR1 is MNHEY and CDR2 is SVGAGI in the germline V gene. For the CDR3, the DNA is TGTGCCAGCAGTTACTCTAAGCAGGGGCGCGCCCATGGCTACACCTTC. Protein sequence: CASSYSKQGRAHGYTF.

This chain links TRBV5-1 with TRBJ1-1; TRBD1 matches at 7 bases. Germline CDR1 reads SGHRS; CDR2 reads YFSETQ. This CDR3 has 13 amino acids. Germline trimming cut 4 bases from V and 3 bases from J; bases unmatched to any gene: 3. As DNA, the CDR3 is TGCGCCAGCAGCGGACAGGTAGACACTGAAGCTTTCTTT. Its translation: CASSGQVDTEAFF.

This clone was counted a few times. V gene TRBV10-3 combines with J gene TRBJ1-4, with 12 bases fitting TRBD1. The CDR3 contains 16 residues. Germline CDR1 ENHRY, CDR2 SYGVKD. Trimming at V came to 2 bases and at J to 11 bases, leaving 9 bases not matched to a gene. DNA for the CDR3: TGTGCCATCAGTGAGCAGGGGACAGGGGGCGAGAGGAAACTGTTTTTT. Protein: CAISEQGTGGERKLFF.

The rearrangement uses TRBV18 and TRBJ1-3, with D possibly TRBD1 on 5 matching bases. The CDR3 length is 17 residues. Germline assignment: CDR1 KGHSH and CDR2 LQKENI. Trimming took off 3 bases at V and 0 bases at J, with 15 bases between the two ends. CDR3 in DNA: TGTGCCAGCTCACCCCCCGGGGGAGGGCCCTCTGGAAACACCATATATTTT. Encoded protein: CASSPPGGGPSGNTIYF.

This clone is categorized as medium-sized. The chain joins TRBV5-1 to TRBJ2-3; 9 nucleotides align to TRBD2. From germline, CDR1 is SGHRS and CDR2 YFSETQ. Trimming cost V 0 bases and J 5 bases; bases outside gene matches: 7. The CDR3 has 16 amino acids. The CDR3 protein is CASSLGRGGEEDTQYF. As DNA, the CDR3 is TGCGCCAGCAGCTTGGGGCGCGGGGGGGAGGAAGATACGCAGTATTTT.

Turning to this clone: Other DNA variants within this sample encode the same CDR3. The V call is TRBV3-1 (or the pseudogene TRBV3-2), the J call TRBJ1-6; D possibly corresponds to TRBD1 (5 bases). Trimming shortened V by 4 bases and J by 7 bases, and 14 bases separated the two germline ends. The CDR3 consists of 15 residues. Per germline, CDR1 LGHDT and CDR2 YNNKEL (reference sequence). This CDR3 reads CASSLTDSPNSPLHF. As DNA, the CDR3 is TGTGCCAGCAGCCTTACTGACAGCCCAAATTCACCCCTCCACTTT.

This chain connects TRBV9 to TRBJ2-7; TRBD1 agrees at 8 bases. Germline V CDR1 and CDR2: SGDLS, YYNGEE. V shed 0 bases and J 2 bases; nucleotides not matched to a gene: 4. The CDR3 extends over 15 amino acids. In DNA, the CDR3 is TGTGCCAGCAGCGTAGGCAGGGGGCGGACCTACGAGCAGTACTTC. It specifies CASSVGRGRTYEQYF.

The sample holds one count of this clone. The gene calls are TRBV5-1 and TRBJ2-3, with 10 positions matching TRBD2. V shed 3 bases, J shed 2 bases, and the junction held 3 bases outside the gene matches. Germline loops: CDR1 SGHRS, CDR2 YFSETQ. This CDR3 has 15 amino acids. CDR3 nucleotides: TGCGCCAGCAGCTCTCTAGCGGGGGTCACAGATACGCAGTATTTT. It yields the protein CASSSLAGVTDTQYF. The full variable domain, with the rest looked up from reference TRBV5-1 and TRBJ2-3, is KAGVTQTPRYLIKTRGQQVTLSCSPISGHRSVSWYQQTPGQGLQFLFEYFSETQRNKGNFPGRFSGRQFSNSRSEMNVSTLELGDSALYLCASSSLAGVTDTQYFGPGTRLTVL.

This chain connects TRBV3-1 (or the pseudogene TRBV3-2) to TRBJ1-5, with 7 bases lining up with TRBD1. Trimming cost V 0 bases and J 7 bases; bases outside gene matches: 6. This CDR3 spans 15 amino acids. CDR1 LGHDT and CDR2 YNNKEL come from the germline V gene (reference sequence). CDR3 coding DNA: TGTGCCAGCAGCCAAGAAGGGCCAGGGGGGCAGCCCCAGCATTTT. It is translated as CASSQEGPGGQPQHF.

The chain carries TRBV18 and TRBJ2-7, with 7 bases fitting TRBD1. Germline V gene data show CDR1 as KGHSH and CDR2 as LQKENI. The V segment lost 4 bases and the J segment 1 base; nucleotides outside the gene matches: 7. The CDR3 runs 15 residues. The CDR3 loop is CASSRDTGESYEQYF. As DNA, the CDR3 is TGTGCCAGCTCACGCGATACAGGGGAGTCCTACGAGCAGTACTTC.

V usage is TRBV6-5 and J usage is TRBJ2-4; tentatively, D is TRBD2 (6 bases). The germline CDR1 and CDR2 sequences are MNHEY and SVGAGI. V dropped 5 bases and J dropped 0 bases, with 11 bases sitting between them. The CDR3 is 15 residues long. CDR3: CASSLGLLAKNIQYF. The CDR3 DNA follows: TGTGCCAGCAGTCTGGGACTTTTAGCCAAAAACATTCAGTACTTC.